This TCR beta chain was identified in a study of blood T cell repertoires in COVID-19. Study details: Italy, Spain and the United States were the sources of the convalescent and acute COVID-19 samples. Sources were T cells, B-cell-depleted T cells, or PBMCs; the material itself was cDNA or gDNA.

The length of the CDR3 is 15 residues. Looked up from germline, CDR1 is SGHTA and CDR2 is FQGTGA. V gave up 3 bases and J gave up 5 bases; unmatched junction bases: 8. Per the original data handling: Researchers report that nucleated cell counts were estimated from reference gene primer amplification. The protocol was immunoSEQ multiplex PCR, while the TCRdb copy is restricted to in-frame clones and leaves out a portion. V, J and clone size are those of that table, while D and trimming were read from the DNA. Of about 76,000 clones in the sample, around 83% were seen once. Seattle's cohort entered during active infection and was followed longitudinally.

The clonotype originates from a man between 60 and 75 years old with COVID-19, enrolled during active disease. The V and J genes are TRBV7-3 and TRBJ2-5, with 8 nucleotides matching TRBD2. The sample was peripheral blood. This CDR3 is CASSFGTSLTETQYF. In DNA, the CDR3 is TGTGCCAGCAGCTTCGGGACTAGTCTCACGGAGACCCAGTACTTC.